These T cell receptor beta chains were read from a single sample in a study of Ad26.COV2.S vaccination and SARS-CoV-2 variants. The protocol was immunoSEQ multiplex PCR, while the TCRdb copy is restricted to in-frame clones and leaves out a portion. There are under 95,000 clones in the sample; approximately 82% occur only once, and 15% to 20% lies in the top ten. The sample was peripheral blood, taken after recovery from COVID-19. The origin of the receptors is a human donor who had recovered from COVID-19. Both conserved end residues are part of each CDR3. The D gene is left open where the match is weak. Expanded clones get a size class; other rows say once, few or many, or leave the size out.

TRBD1	TRBV14	-	TRBJ1-5	CASSQPLRQGYHSNQPQHF
-	TRBV6-2/TRBV6-3	once	TRBJ2-7	CASSDGPFSSYEQYF
TRBD1	TRBV7-3	-	TRBJ2-3	CASSLVRTGGADTQYF
TRBD2	TRBV18	-	TRBJ2-5	CASSPPSAGGPGTQYF
-	TRBV15	-	TRBJ1-1	CATSRSDPTEAFF
-	TRBV5-6	-	TRBJ2-1	CASSLTTGVRAYNEQFF
-	TRBV7-8	-	TRBJ2-7	CASSPWSGESSYEQYF
TRBD1	TRBV7-6	-	TRBJ2-2	CASSAQGFTAGELFF
TRBD2	TRBV28	-	TRBJ2-7	CASSQGGREGSYEQYF
-	TRBV29-1	-	TRBJ1-5	CSVARDSNQPQHF
-	TRBV6-5	-	TRBJ1-1	CASSHLQRNTEAFF
-	TRBV21-1	once	TRBJ1-1	CASSKKMNTEAFF
-	TRBV7-2	-	TRBJ1-3	CASSWGETHSGNTIYF
-	TRBV29-1	many	TRBJ1-2	CSVVEGNYGYTF
-	TRBV29-1	-	TRBJ2-1	CSTSSSYNEQFF
-	TRBV5-1	-	TRBJ2-5	CASRFGRGSETQYF
TRBD1	TRBV28	-	TRBJ2-5	CASSLSGQGGMETQYF
-	TRBV28	few	TRBJ1-1	CASSSQGIEAFF
-	TRBV5-1	-	TRBJ1-2	CASSLSGGSYGYTF
-	TRBV2	-	TRBJ1-1	CASSEDPGTEAFF
TRBD1	TRBV27	-	TRBJ1-5	CASSLSRTGQPQHF
TRBD2	TRBV5-6	-	TRBJ2-1	CASSLGLAGGYNEQFF
TRBD1	TRBV6-1	once	TRBJ1-2	CASSEGRGDRWRGNYGYTF